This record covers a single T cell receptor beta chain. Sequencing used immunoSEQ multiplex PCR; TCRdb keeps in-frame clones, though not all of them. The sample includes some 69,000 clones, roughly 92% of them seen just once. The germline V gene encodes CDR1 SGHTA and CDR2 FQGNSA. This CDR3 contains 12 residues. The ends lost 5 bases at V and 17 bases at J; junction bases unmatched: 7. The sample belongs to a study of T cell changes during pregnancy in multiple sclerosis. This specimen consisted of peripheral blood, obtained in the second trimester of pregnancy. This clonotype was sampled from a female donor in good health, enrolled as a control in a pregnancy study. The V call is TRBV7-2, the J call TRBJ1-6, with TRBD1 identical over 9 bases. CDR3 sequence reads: CASSGPDRGFHF. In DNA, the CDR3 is TGTGCCAGCAGCGGCCCGGACAGGGGCTTCCACTTT.